One and the same sample provided the 6 T cell receptor beta chains below, sequenced in a study of cytomegalovirus exposure and HLA in healthy donors. Researchers ran the PCR with 60 Vbeta and 13 Jbeta primers. Repertoires were generated with immunoSEQ multiplex PCR, while TCRdb's copy carries only in-frame clones and drops some. The data hold under 200,000 clones, with around 84% observed a single time. The sample taken for sequencing was PBMCs. Receptor source: a young man in good health and CMV-seropositive.

V gene TRBV29-1 combines with J gene TRBJ1-1, with 10 bases identical to TRBD1. CDR3 length: 14 amino acids. Losses at the gene ends were 6 bases for V and 4 bases for J; bases not matched to a gene: 8. Germline CDR1 reads SQVTM; CDR2 reads ANQGSEA. The CDR3 bases are TGCAGCGTGGGGAGGACAGGGGGGGCCACTGAAGCTTTCTTT. The encoded protein is CSVGRTGGATEAFF.

V gene TRBV7-6 combines with J gene TRBJ1-1, with D unclear. CDR1 is SGHVS and CDR2 is FNYEAQ in the germline V gene. The CDR3 runs to 14 residues. V gave up 0 bases and J gave up 5 bases, with 10 bases separating them. The CDR3 nucleotides read TGTGCCAGCAGCTTAGCCGCCCGCGGGACTGAAGCTTTCTTT. Translating it yields CASSLAARGTEAFF.

The CDR3 spells CASHGQSSYNEQFF. The CDR3 nucleotides are TGTGCCAGCCACGGACAGAGCTCCTACAATGAGCAGTTCTTC. The V call is TRBV11-3, the J call TRBJ2-1; D may be TRBD1 (6 bases). Trimming left V 8 bases short and J 0 bases short, with 11 bases between. Germline values: CDR1 SGHNT, CDR2 YENEEA. The CDR3 consists of 14 residues. Looking up the rest from reference TRBV11-3 and TRBJ2-1 gives the full variable domain: EAGVVQSPRYKIIEKKQPVAFWCNPISGHNTLYWYLQNLGQGPELLIRYENEEAVDDSQLPKDRFSAERLKGVDSTLKIQPAELGDSAVYLCASHGQSSYNEQFFGPGTRLTVL.

This rearrangement joins TRBV18 to TRBJ2-6, with 7 bases aligning to TRBD1. The CDR3 totals 15 residues. The germline gives CDR1 KGHSH, CDR2 LQKENI. The ends lost 2 bases at V and 6 bases at J; junction bases unmatched: 4. The CDR3 DNA is TGTGCCAGCTCACCAAGACAGGGCAAGGCCAACGTCCTGACTTTC. Its protein is CASSPRQGKANVLTF.

This clone was counted a single time. A junction boundary mismatches the germline segment, possibly from a read error. The gene calls are TRBV7-9 and TRBJ1-1; no reliable D call. Germline CDR1 and CDR2: SEHNR and FQNEAQ (reference sequence). The CDR3 contains 14 residues. As DNA, the CDR3 is TGTTCCAGCAGCTTAGATCAGAACGTGCCTGAAGCTTTCTTT. Its protein product is CSSSLDQNVPEAFF.

The V gene is TRBV10-3, the J gene TRBJ2-1; TRBD2 matches at 12 bases. There are 14 residues in the CDR3. V gave up 10 bases and J gave up 6 bases; unmatched junction bases: 7. Per germline, CDR1 ENHRY and CDR2 SYGVKD. DNA of the CDR3: TGTGCCACCGCGACTAGCGGGAGTGTCAATGAGCAGTTCTTC. This encodes CATATSGSVNEQFF.